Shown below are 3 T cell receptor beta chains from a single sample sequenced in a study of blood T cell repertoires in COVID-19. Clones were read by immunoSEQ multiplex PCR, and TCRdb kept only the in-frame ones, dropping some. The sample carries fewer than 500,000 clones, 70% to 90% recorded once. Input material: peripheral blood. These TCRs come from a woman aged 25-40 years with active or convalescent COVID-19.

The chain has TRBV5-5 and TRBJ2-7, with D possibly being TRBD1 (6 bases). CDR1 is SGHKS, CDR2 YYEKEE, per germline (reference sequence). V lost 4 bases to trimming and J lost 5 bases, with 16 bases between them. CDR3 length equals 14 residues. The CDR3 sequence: CASSLHLGTNEQYF. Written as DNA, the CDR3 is TGTGCCAGCAGCCTGCACCTCGGGACAAACGAGCAGTACTTC.

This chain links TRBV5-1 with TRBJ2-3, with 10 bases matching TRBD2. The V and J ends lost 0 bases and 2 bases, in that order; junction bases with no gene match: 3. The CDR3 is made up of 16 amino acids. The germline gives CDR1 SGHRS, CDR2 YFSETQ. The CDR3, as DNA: TGCGCCAGCAGCTTGGTTCTAGCGGGAGACACAGATACGCAGTATTTT. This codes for CASSLVLAGDTDTQYF.

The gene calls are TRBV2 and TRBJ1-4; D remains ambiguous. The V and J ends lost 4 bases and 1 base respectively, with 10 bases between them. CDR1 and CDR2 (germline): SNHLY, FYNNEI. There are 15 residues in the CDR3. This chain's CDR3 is CASSANSLTNEKLFF. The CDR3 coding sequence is TGTGCCAGCAGTGCAAACAGCCTAACTAATGAAAAACTGTTTTTT.